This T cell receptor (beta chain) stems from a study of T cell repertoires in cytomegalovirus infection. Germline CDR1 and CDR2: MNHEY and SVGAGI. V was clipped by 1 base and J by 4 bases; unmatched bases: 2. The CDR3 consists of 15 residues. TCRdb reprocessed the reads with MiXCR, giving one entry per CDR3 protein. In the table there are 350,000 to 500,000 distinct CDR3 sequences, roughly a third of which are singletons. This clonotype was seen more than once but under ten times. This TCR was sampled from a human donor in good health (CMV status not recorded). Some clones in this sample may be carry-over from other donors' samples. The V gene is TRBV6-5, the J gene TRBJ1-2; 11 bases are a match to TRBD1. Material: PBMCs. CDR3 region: CASSYWDRGVYGYTF. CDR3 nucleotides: TGTGCCAGCAGTTACTGGGACAGGGGGGTCTATGGCTACACCTTC.